A selection of T cell receptor beta chains follows, all from one sample in a study of cytomegalovirus exposure and HLA in healthy donors. Sequencing was performed with immunoSEQ multiplex PCR; in TCRdb, only in-frame clones are kept and a portion is missing. The sample contains about 180,000 clones, about 79% of which appear only once. Sample: PBMCs. The receptors were sampled from a man aged 40-49 years in good health and CMV-seropositive. The conserved cysteine and the conserved F or W are not part of the CDR3 here.

v_gene: TRBV18
j_gene: TRBJ2-7
CDR3aa: ASSPSGSYEQY

v_gene: TRBV6-1
j_gene: TRBJ1-5
CDR3aa: ASSDRSNQPQH

v_gene: TRBV10-3
j_gene: TRBJ2-3
CDR3aa: AITPGTDTQY

v_gene: TRBV7-2
j_gene: TRBJ1-5
CDR3aa: ASSFKGTDNQPQH

v_gene: TRBV18
j_gene: TRBJ2-5
CDR3aa: ASSPTGTGEFQY

v_gene: TRBV5-8
j_gene: TRBJ2-1
CDR3aa: ASSLSGLIYNEQF

v_gene: TRBV9
j_gene: TRBJ1-1
CDR3aa: ASSGRVANTEAF

v_gene: TRBV7-9
j_gene: TRBJ2-3
CDR3aa: ASSLRLAGGTDTQY

v_gene: TRBV10-3
j_gene: TRBJ2-5
CDR3aa: AISDSARTQY

v_gene: TRBV27
j_gene: TRBJ2-6
CDR3aa: ASSLWSTAGANVLT

v_gene: TRBV30
j_gene: TRBJ2-5
CDR3aa: AWSLGTRETQY

v_gene: TRBV18
j_gene: TRBJ1-1
CDR3aa: ASTPRTGTNTEAF

v_gene: TRBV5-6
j_gene: TRBJ2-7
CDR3aa: ASSKGASGSPYEQY

v_gene: TRBV27
j_gene: TRBJ2-7
CDR3aa: ASSLYGRPTYEQY

v_gene: TRBV6-5
j_gene: TRBJ2-3
CDR3aa: ASSSGQSTDTQY

v_gene: TRBV11-2
j_gene: TRBJ2-1
CDR3aa: ALDVGAWLYNEQF

v_gene: TRBV25-1
j_gene: TRBJ2-3
CDR3aa: ASSDSAPGQLSTDTQY

v_gene: TRBV4-2
j_gene: TRBJ1-1
CDR3aa: ASSQAERRTEAF

v_gene: TRBV19
j_gene: TRBJ2-3
CDR3aa: ASSMTVAGFADTQY

v_gene: TRBV5-1
j_gene: TRBJ2-1
CDR3aa: ASSLDGTYNEQF

v_gene: TRBV18
j_gene: TRBJ2-2
CDR3aa: ASSPGLNTGELF

v_gene: TRBV9
j_gene: TRBJ2-5
CDR3aa: ASSVEGGRGQETQY

v_gene: TRBV7-6
j_gene: TRBJ2-7
CDR3aa: ASSLPYGQGTYEQY

v_gene: TRBV19
j_gene: TRBJ2-1
CDR3aa: ASKGLAGVNEQF

v_gene: TRBV6-5
j_gene: TRBJ1-1
CDR3aa: ASSPTTGLAEAF

v_gene: TRBV29-1
j_gene: TRBJ2-5
CDR3aa: SVRWDSQETQY

v_gene: TRBV5-1
j_gene: TRBJ2-7
CDR3aa: ASSFSQGSTYEQY

v_gene: TRBV9
j_gene: TRBJ2-1
CDR3aa: ASSSRLAGSYNEQF

v_gene: TRBV4-2
j_gene: TRBJ1-4
CDR3aa: ASSQDKGTGWLKLF

v_gene: TRBV15
j_gene: TRBJ2-5
CDR3aa: ATGVGRETQY

v_gene: TRBV19
j_gene: TRBJ1-5
CDR3aa: ASSLGGDMGNQPQH

v_gene: TRBV19
j_gene: TRBJ2-1
CDR3aa: ASRLLRSSYNEQF

v_gene: TRBV5-4
j_gene: TRBJ2-5
CDR3aa: ASSRDRDETQY

v_gene: TRBV11-3
j_gene: TRBJ2-7
CDR3aa: ASSSTGIPYEQY

v_gene: TRBV10-3
j_gene: TRBJ2-2
CDR3aa: AINPGSYTGELF

v_gene: TRBV10-3
j_gene: TRBJ2-5
CDR3aa: AIRGRDQETQY

v_gene: TRBV19
j_gene: TRBJ2-4
CDR3aa: ASSISGAKNSQY

v_gene: TRBV19
j_gene: TRBJ1-1
CDR3aa: ASSMKGSGAF

v_gene: TRBV19
j_gene: TRBJ1-1
CDR3aa: ASSTLFRGNTEAF

v_gene: TRBV6-1
j_gene: TRBJ2-3
CDR3aa: ASKTSPSTDTQY

v_gene: TRBV20-1
j_gene: TRBJ2-7
CDR3aa: SARQAYEQY

v_gene: TRBV19
j_gene: TRBJ2-7
CDR3aa: ASSIIGQGAYEQY

v_gene: TRBV7-8
j_gene: TRBJ2-7
CDR3aa: ASGPGGGNYIYEQY

v_gene: TRBV4-2
j_gene: TRBJ2-1
CDR3aa: ASSQGPGLADNNEQF

v_gene: TRBV30
j_gene: TRBJ2-6
CDR3aa: AWSTYTGAGANVLT

v_gene: TRBV2
j_gene: TRBJ2-2
CDR3aa: ASSPGTKGGELF